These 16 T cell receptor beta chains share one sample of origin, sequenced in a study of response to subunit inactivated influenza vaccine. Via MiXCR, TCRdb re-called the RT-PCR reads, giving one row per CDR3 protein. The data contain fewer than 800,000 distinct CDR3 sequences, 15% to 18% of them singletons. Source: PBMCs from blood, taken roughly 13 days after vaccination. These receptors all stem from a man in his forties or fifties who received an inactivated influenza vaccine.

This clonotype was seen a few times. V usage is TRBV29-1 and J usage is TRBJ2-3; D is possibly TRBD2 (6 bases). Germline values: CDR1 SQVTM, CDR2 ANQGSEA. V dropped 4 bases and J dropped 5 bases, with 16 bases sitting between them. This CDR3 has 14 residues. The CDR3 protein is CSVGGRLVVDTQYF. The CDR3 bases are TGCAGCGTTGGTGGTCGACTAGTCGTAGATACGCAGTATTTT.

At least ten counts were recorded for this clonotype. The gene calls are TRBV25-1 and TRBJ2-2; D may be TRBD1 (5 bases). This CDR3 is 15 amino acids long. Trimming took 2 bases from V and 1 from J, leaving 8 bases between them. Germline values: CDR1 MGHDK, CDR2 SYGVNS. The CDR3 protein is CASSEQGRNTGELFF. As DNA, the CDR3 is TGTGCCAGCAGTGAACAGGGAAGGAACACCGGGGAGCTGTTTTTT.

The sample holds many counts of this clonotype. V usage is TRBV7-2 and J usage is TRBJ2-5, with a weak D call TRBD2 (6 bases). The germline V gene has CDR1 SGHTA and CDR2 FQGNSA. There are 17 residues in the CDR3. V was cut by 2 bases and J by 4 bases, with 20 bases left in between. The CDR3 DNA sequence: TGTGCCAGCAGCTTACGTGGGGGTGCGGGATGGGGAGAGACCCAGTACTTC. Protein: CASSLRGGAGWGETQYF. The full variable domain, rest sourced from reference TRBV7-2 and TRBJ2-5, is GAGVSQSPSNKVTEKGKDVELRCDPISGHTALYWYRQSLGQGLEFLIYFQGNSAPDKSGLPSDRFSAERTGGSVSTLTIQRTQQEDSAVYLCASSLRGGAGWGETQYFGPGTRLLVL.

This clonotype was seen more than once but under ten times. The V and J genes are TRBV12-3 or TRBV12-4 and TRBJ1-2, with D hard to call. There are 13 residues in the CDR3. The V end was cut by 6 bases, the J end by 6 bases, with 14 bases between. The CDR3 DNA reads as TGTGCCAGCAGCCTTTTCTATTCTAATGGCTACACCTTC. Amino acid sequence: CASSLFYSNGYTF.

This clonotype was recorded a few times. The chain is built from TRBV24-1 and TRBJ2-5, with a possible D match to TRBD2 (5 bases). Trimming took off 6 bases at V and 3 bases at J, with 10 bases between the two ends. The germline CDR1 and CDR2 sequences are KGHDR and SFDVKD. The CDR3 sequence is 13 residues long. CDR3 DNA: TGTGCCACCAGTTATCGGGAAAAAGAGACCCAGTACTTC. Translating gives CATSYREKETQYF.

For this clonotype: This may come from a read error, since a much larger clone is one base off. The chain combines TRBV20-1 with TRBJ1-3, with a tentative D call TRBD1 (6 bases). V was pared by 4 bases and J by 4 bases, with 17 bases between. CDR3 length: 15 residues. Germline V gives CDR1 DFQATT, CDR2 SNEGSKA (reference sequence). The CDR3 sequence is CSAKGDVVAGNTIYF. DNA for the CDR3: TGCAGTGCTAAGGGGGACGTAGTGGCCGGAAACACCATATATTTT.

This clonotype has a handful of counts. CDR3: CASSGKTGGTEAFF. The CDR3 region has the DNA TGCGCCAGCAGCGGAAAGACAGGGGGCACTGAAGCTTTCTTT. The chain joins TRBV5-1 to TRBJ1-1, with 9 bases identical to TRBD1. The V gene end was trimmed by 4 bases and the J gene end by 4 bases; junction bases not matched to a gene: 5. CDR3 size: 14 residues. Germline CDR1 is SGHRS and CDR2 is YFSETQ.

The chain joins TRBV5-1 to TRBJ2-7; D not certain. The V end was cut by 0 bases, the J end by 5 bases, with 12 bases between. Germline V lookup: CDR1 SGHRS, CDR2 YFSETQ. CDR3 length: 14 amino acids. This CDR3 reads CASSLGEVGHEQYF. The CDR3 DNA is TGCGCCAGCAGCTTGGGGGAAGTAGGACACGAGCAGTACTTC.

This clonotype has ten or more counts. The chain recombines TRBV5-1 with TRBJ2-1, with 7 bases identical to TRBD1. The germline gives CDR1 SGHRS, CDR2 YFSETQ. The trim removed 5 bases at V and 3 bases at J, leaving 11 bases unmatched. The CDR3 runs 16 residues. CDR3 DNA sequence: TGCGCCAGCAGGGGGTCTGACAGGGCGGACTACAATGAGCAGTTCTTC. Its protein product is CASRGSDRADYNEQFF.

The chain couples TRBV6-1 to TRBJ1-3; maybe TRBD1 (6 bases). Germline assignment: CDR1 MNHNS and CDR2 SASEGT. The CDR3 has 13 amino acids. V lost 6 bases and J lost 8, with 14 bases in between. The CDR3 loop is CASRVTGSDTIYF. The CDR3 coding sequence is TGTGCCAGCAGAGTCACAGGGAGCGACACCATATATTTT.

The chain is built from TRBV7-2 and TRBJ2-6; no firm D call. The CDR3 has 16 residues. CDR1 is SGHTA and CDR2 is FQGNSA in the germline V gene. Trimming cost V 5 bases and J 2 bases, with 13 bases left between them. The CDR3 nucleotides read TGTGCCAGCAGCATTGGGTTCGGTACTGGGGCCAACGTCCTGACTTTC. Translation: CASSIGFGTGANVLTF.

The DNA for the CDR3 is TGTGCCAGGGGACAAATGAACACTGAAGCTTTCTTT. It yields the protein CARGQMNTEAFF. The chain has TRBV6-4 and TRBJ1-1; possible D gene TRBD1, 6 bases. The germline V and J ends were trimmed by 9 bases and 0 bases, with 8 bases remaining between them. CDR3 size: 12 residues. Germline assignment: CDR1 MRHNA and CDR2 SNTAGT.

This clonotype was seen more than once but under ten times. CDR3 bases: TGTGCCAGCAGCGTAGAGGGCAGCTCACCCCTCCACTTT. As protein: CASSVEGSSPLHF. The J gene is TRBJ1-6, the V gene TRBV9; D unclear. Germline lookup yields CDR1 SGDLS and CDR2 YYNGEE. Trimming removed 0 bases from V and 10 bases from J, with 8 bases in between. The CDR3 length is 13 residues. The whole variable domain, filled in from reference TRBV9 and TRBJ1-6, reads DSGVTQTPKHLITATGQRVTLRCSPRSGDLSVYWYQQSLDQGLQFLIQYYNGEERAKGNILERFSAQQFPDLHSELNLSSLELGDSALYFCASSVEGSSPLHFGNGTRLTVT.

CDR3: CASSLTGQRRNGYTF. DNA for the CDR3: TGTGCCAGCAGCCTTACAGGGCAAAGGAGGAATGGCTACACCTTC. The rearrangement uses TRBV7-9 and TRBJ1-2, with D perhaps TRBD1 (6 bases). The CDR3 sequence is 15 residues long. Germline-derived CDR1 and CDR2 are SEHNR and FQNEAQ (reference sequence). V dropped 5 bases and J dropped 6 bases, with 19 bases sitting between them.

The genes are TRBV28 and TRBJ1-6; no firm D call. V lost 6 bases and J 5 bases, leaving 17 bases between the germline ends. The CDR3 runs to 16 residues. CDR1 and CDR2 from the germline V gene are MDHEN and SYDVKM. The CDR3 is CASSRTASFDNSPLHF. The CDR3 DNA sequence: TGTGCCAGCAGCAGGACTGCCTCCTTTGATAATTCACCCCTCCACTTT.

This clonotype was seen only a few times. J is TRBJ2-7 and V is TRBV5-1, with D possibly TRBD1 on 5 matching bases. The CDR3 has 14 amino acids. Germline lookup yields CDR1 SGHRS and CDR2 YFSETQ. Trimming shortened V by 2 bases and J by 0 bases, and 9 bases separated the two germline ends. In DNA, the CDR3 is TGCGCCAGCAGCTTAAACAGGATCTCCTACGAGCAGTACTTC. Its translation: CASSLNRISYEQYF.